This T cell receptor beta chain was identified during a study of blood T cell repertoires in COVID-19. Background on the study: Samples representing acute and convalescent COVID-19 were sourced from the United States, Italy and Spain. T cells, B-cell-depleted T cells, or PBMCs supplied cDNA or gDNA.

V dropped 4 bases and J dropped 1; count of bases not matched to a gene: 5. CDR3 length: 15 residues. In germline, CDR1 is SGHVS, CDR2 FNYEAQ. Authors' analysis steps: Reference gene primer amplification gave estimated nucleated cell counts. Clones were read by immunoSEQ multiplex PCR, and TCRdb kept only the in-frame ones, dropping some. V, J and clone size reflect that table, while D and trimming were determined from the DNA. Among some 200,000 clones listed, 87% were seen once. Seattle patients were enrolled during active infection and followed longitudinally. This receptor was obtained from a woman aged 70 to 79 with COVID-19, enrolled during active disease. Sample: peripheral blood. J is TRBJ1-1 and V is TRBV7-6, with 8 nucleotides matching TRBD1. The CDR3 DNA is TGTGCCAGCAGCTCCCGTACAGGGGGGAACACTGAAGCTTTCTTT. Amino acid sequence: CASSSRTGGNTEAFF.